Below, one TCR beta chain is given with its context. These data belong to a study of blood T cell repertoires in COVID-19. The CDR3 runs 11 residues. Germline V gene data show CDR1 as DFQATT and CDR2 as SNEGSKA (reference sequence). V was shortened by 3 bases and J by 4 bases, with 6 bases between the two germline ends. Measured with immunoSEQ multiplex PCR; TCRdb has only the in-frame clones, and not every one. This repertoire shows around 360,000 clones, roughly nine tenths found once; its top ten account for roughly 3%. The sequencing input was PBMCs or T cells enriched from blood (not recorded which). The clonotype comes from a woman aged 30 to 39 who had recovered from COVID-19. The chain couples TRBV20-1 to TRBJ1-1; D is uncertain. The CDR3 DNA follows: TGCAGTGCTAGTAGAGTCACTGAAGCTTTCTTT. Amino acid sequence: CSASRVTEAFF.